This TCR beta chain was documented in a study of OX40 agonist ivuxolimab in advanced cancers. The overall study: Dose-escalation subjects each had hepatocellular carcinoma, melanoma, renal cell or head and neck cancer.

Using immunoSEQ multiplex PCR, the repertoire was profiled, and TCRdb retains in-frame clones only, with some absent. This table has about 46,000 clones, roughly 91% appearing once. The CDR3 length is 13 residues. V trimming: 8 bases; J trimming: 3 bases; junction bases outside the gene matches: 7. CDR1 and CDR2 from the germline V gene are SNHLY and FYNNEI. The sampling schedule covered blood at baseline, cycle 4 day 1, and cycle 7 day 1. The source is an adult with an advanced solid tumor such as melanoma, head and neck, liver or kidney cancer. V and J are TRBV2 and TRBJ2-7; the match to TRBD2 covers 7 bases. Material: CD4+ or CD8+ T cells sorted from blood, obtained in a trial of the OX40 agonist ivuxolimab. The CDR3 loop reads CASVRDYGYEQYV. CDR3 DNA sequence: TGTGCCAGCGTCAGGGACTATGGCTACGAGCAGTACGTC.